This TCR beta chain came from a study of blood T cells in healthy people across ages. A second PCR of roughly 7 to 11 cycles used a sample-barcoded 5' primer and a J-beta primer mix. TCRdb reanalysed the 5' RACE reads using MiXCR and keeps one entry per CDR3 protein. The data show 750,000 to 1,000,000 distinct CDR3 sequences, almost 30% seen once. Remarks on this clonotype: An end of the junction differs from the germline gene, which may be a read error.

Germline-derived CDR1 and CDR2 are SEHNR and FQNEAQ (reference sequence). The CDR3 covers 15 residues. Every participating donor contributed 9.5 to 10 milliliters of peripheral blood through a draw. The same specimen was also included in a second study, on T cells of mothers and their children. That paper adds: The people who donated were three healthy Caucasian mothers and their six children.

The chain is built from TRBV7-9 and TRBJ1-2; the match to TRBD1 covers 7 bases. Sequenced sample: blood. The TCR comes from a woman between 35 and 50 years old in good health. This CDR3 is CACSPVGTAGYGYTF. CDR3 coding DNA: TGTGCCTGCAGCCCGGTGGGGACAGCAGGTTATGGCTACACCTTC.